Presented here are 27 T cell receptor beta chains from one specimen sequenced in a study of cytomegalovirus exposure and HLA in healthy donors. The PCR ran on 60 Vbeta and 13 Jbeta primers. Measured with immunoSEQ multiplex PCR; TCRdb has only the in-frame clones, and not every one. The table lists about 94,000 clones, more than 75% of them singletons. Sequenced input: PBMCs. Receptors originate from a woman aged 40 to 50 in good health and CMV-seronegative.

This chain connects TRBV9 to TRBJ1-1; 11 positions match TRBD1. The CDR3 totals 16 residues. J was trimmed by 11 bases and V by 3 bases; bases with no gene match: 15. In germline, CDR1 is SGDLS, CDR2 YYNGEE. CDR3 residues: CASSDHRDRGLSNAFF. The DNA for the CDR3 is TGTGCCAGCAGCGACCATCGGGACAGGGGGTTATCGAATGCTTTCTTT.

The genes are TRBV7-3 and TRBJ2-1, with D perhaps TRBD2 (6 bases). The ends were cut back, 2 bases at V and 2 bases at J, with 22 bases in the middle. The CDR3 sequence is 19 residues long. Germline assignment: CDR1 SGHTA and CDR2 FQGTGA. The CDR3 is CASSLQGSVGDSTYNEQFF. The CDR3 DNA reads TGTGCCAGCAGCTTACAGGGTAGCGTGGGGGACTCTACCTACAATGAGCAGTTCTTC.

The chain uses TRBV7-2 and TRBJ2-3; D ambiguous. CDR1 SGHTA and CDR2 FQGNSA come from the germline V gene. The V gene lost 0 bases and the J gene lost 3 bases, with 4 bases spanning the gap. CDR3 length equals 13 residues. CDR3 coding DNA: TGTGCCAGCAGCTTAGCGAGAACAGATACGCAGTATTTT. Translating gives CASSLARTDTQYF.

Here the CDR3 reads CASSQGVLNYGYTF. Here the CDR3 DNA reads TGCGCCAGCAGCCAAGGAGTTTTAAACTATGGCTACACCTTC. The chain employs TRBV4-1 and TRBJ1-2; no clear D gene. The germline V and J ends were trimmed by 1 base and 2 bases, with 8 bases remaining between them. The CDR3 has 14 residues. Germline V gives CDR1 MGHRA, CDR2 YSYEKL.

This chain joins TRBV7-9 and TRBJ2-1, with 11 bases aligning to TRBD2. Germline assignment: CDR1 SEHNR and CDR2 FQNEAQ (reference sequence). The CDR3 totals 19 residues. V trimming: 5 bases; J trimming: 0 bases; junction bases outside the gene matches: 12. The CDR3 DNA follows: TGTGCCAGCAGCCCTAGCGCTAGCGGGGGGCTCATCTCCTACAATGAGCAGTTCTTC. It yields the protein CASSPSASGGLISYNEQFF.

The rearrangement uses TRBV5-5 and TRBJ1-1; D remains ambiguous. This CDR3 is 11 amino acids long. V was clipped by 6 bases and J by 5 bases, with 8 bases between them. CDR1 is SGHKS and CDR2 is YYEKEE in the germline V gene (reference sequence). CDR3 residues: CASMFETEAFF. The CDR3 nucleotides read TGTGCCAGCATGTTTGAGACTGAAGCTTTCTTT. Full variable domain (missing parts from reference TRBV5-5 and TRBJ1-1): DAGVTQSPTHLIKTRGQQVTLRCSPISGHKSVSWYQQVLGQGPQFIFQYYEKEERGRGNFPDRFSARQFPNYSSELNVNALLLGDSALYLCASMFETEAFFGQGTRLTVV.

CDR3 region: CASSYQGTGRTEAFF. The CDR3 coding sequence is TGTGCCAGCAGTTACCAGGGGACAGGGCGTACTGAAGCTTTCTTT. The rearrangement links TRBV27 to TRBJ1-1; 9 positions match TRBD1. This CDR3 has 15 amino acids. The germline V gene encodes CDR1 MNHEY and CDR2 SMNVEV (reference sequence). Trimming at V came to 4 bases and at J to 5 bases, leaving 8 bases not matched to a gene.

The genes are TRBV21-1 and TRBJ1-1; the table's D gene call, TRBD1, was not cross checked with the DNA. TRBV21-1 counts as a pseudogene. This CDR3 comprises 15 residues. Here the CDR3 DNA reads TGTGCCAGCAGCACTCCGGACAGGGGTGGCACTGAAGCTTTCTTT. This gives the protein CASSTPDRGGTEAFF.

The genes are TRBV5-8 and TRBJ1-2; perhaps TRBD1 as D (6 bases). The CDR3 is 14 amino acids. Trimming removed 0 bases at V and 8 bases at J, with 14 bases between. CDR1 is SGHTS and CDR2 is YDEGEE in the germline V gene. The CDR3: CASSLGTVRTGYTF. The CDR3 DNA reads as TGTGCCAGCAGCTTGGGGACAGTAAGGACAGGCTACACCTTC. The entire variable domain, with the rest obtained from reference TRBV5-8 and TRBJ1-2, is as follows: EAGVTQSPTHLIKTRGQQATLRCSPISGHTSVYWYQQALGLGLQFLLWYDEGEERNRGNFPPRFSGRQFPNYSSELNVNALELEDSALYLCASSLGTVRTGYTFGSGTRLTVV.

The chain couples TRBV9 to TRBJ2-1; TRBD1 aligns across 10 bases. Germline-derived CDR1 and CDR2 are SGDLS and YYNGEE. The V segment lost 4 bases and the J segment 6 bases; nucleotides outside the gene matches: 7. CDR3 length equals 15 residues. CDR3 bases: TGTGCCAGCAGCTTCGGACAGGGGGGTCTCAATGAGCAGTTCTTC. Translation gives CASSFGQGGLNEQFF.

The chain links TRBV4-2 to TRBJ2-2, with 8 positions matching TRBD2. J lost 4 bases, V lost 0 bases, and 4 bases had no gene match. CDR3 length: 16 residues. Germline assignment: CDR1 LGHNA and CDR2 YNFKEQ. CDR3 region: CASSQDRGGSTGELFF. In DNA, the CDR3 is TGTGCCAGCAGCCAAGATCGGGGGGGGAGCACCGGGGAGCTGTTTTTT.

The V call is TRBV5-1, the J call TRBJ2-7, with TRBD2 identical over 11 bases. The CDR3 contains 16 residues. The V gene end was trimmed by 4 bases and the J gene end by 2 bases; junction bases not matched to a gene: 8. The germline V gene has CDR1 SGHRS and CDR2 YFSETQ. The CDR3 DNA is TGCGCCAGCAGCCCGGGGGGGACTAGCGGAACCTACGAGCAGTACTTC. Translating gives CASSPGGTSGTYEQYF.

The V gene is TRBV2, the J gene TRBJ1-6, with a weak D call TRBD1 (5 bases). CDR3 size: 13 residues. Germline V gene sequence: CDR1 SNHLY, CDR2 FYNNEI. V was cut by 4 bases and J by 7 bases, with 8 bases left in between. CDR3 in amino acids: CASSGTRNSPLHF. The CDR3 DNA reads TGTGCCAGCAGTGGGACAAGGAATTCACCCCTCCACTTT.

The chain employs TRBV11-3 and TRBJ2-5; D gene ambiguous. The CDR3 has 13 residues. Germline loops: CDR1 SGHNT, CDR2 YENEEA. V shed 1 base and J shed 2 bases, with 5 bases lying between them. The CDR3 DNA sequence: TGTGCCAGCAGCTTAGCCGTACAAGAGACCCAGTACTTC. Translating gives CASSLAVQETQYF.

The V and J genes are TRBV29-1 and TRBJ1-2; 11 bases agree with TRBD1. Germline V gene sequence: CDR1 SQVTM, CDR2 ANQGSEA. Trimming removed 6 bases from V and 7 bases from J; junction bases left unmatched: 13. This CDR3 region has 15 residues. This CDR3 reads CSVGQGDGALAGYTF. The CDR3 nucleotides are TGCAGCGTGGGACAGGGGGATGGAGCGCTCGCTGGCTACACCTTC.

The count of this clone is one. The chain couples TRBV4-2 to TRBJ1-1, with 8 bases that match TRBD1. V lost 0 bases and J lost 5; bases outside the gene matches: 8. Germline V gene data show CDR1 as LGHNA and CDR2 as YNFKEQ. The CDR3 extends over 16 amino acids. This chain's CDR3 is CASSQDWGRGPTEAFF. Written as DNA, the CDR3 is TGTGCCAGCAGCCAAGACTGGGGCAGGGGGCCTACTGAAGCTTTCTTT.

This clone was seen a handful of times. The junction differs from germline at one of its ends, possibly a read error. The V call is TRBV7-7, the J call TRBJ2-7; 7 bases are shared with TRBD1. In germline, CDR1 is SSHAT, CDR2 FNYEAQ (reference sequence). The CDR3 is 13 amino acids. The CDR3 loop is CASSPDRVHEQYF. The CDR3 region has the DNA TGTGCTAGCAGCCCCGACAGGGTTCACGAGCAGTACTTC.

The J gene is TRBJ1-1, the V gene TRBV7-9, with 8 nucleotides matching TRBD1. The J segment lost 3 bases and the V segment lost 4 bases, leaving 4 bases of the junction unmatched. Germline loops: CDR1 SEHNR, CDR2 FQNEAQ (reference sequence). This CDR3 region has 14 residues. CDR3 in DNA: TGTGCCAGCAGCTCCGGACAGGGAGACACTGAAGCTTTCTTT. Translated, it gives CASSSGQGDTEAFF.

The V and J genes are TRBV6-5 and TRBJ1-2, with 7 bases aligning to TRBD1. The CDR3 has 12 residues. J was trimmed by 8 bases and V by 0 bases; bases with no gene match: 0. Looked up from germline, CDR1 is MNHEY and CDR2 is SVGAGI. The CDR3 nucleotides are TGTGCCAGCAGTTACTCAGGGGGCGGCTACACCTTC. It is translated as CASSYSGGGYTF.

The chain carries TRBV5-6 and TRBJ1-1; 7 bases are shared with TRBD1. The CDR3 runs to 16 residues. Looked up from germline, CDR1 is SGHDT and CDR2 is YYEEEE. Trimming took 1 base from V and 4 from J; bases not matched to a gene: 10. CDR3 region: CASSLIDRAPGTEAFF. CDR3 coding DNA: TGTGCCAGCAGCTTGATAGACAGGGCCCCTGGCACTGAAGCTTTCTTT.

Only a few counts were recorded for this clone. The rearrangement joins TRBV6-5 to TRBJ2-3; D might be TRBD1 (7 bases). Trimming took off 6 bases at V and 4 bases at J, with 11 bases between the two ends. The V gene's germline CDR1 is MNHEY and CDR2 SVGAGI. The CDR3 length is 13 residues. CDR3 residues: CASSPGGPDTQYF. The CDR3 DNA sequence: TGTGCCAGCAGCCCAGGGGGGCCAGATACGCAGTATTTT.

The CDR3 DNA is TGTGCCAGCAGCTTAGCGGGACAAAATGAAAAACTGTTTTTT. Translated: CASSLAGQNEKLFF. This chain connects TRBV5-6 to TRBJ1-4; D might be TRBD1 (6 bases). The length of the CDR3 is 14 residues. Germline CDR1 is SGHDT and CDR2 is YYEEEE. V lost 2 bases to trimming and J lost 5 bases, with 10 bases between them.

The gene calls are TRBV10-3 and TRBJ2-7, with 8 bases that match TRBD1. CDR1 is ENHRY and CDR2 is SYGVKD in the germline V gene. The ends lost 3 bases at V and 9 bases at J; junction bases unmatched: 4. This CDR3 is built from 12 residues. The CDR3, as DNA: TGTGCCATCAGTGACACAGGGGGTTTGCAGTACTTC. It codes for CAISDTGGLQYF.

The chain carries TRBV4-2 and TRBJ2-3; D might be TRBD2 (6 bases). The germline V gene encodes CDR1 LGHNA and CDR2 YNFKEQ. V shed 2 bases and J shed 5 bases, with 20 bases lying between them. CDR3 length equals 17 residues. This CDR3 reads CASSQSRAGTPGDTQYF. CDR3 DNA: TGTGCCAGCAGCCAAAGCCGTGCGGGAACACCAGGAGATACGCAGTATTTT.

The V and J genes are TRBV4-3 and TRBJ1-1; D is ambiguous. With 3 bases removed from V and 1 base from J, the gap between germline ends came to 6 bases. The CDR3 sequence is 13 residues long. Germline lookup yields CDR1 LGHNA and CDR2 YSLEER. The CDR3 DNA follows: TGCGCCAGCAGCCAGGGCAGGAACACTGAAGCTTTCTTT. Translating it yields CASSQGRNTEAFF.

This chain connects TRBV7-2 to TRBJ1-5; D is unresolved. Germline CDR1 and CDR2: SGHTA and FQGNSA. The germline V and J ends were trimmed by 0 bases and 11 bases, with 11 bases remaining between them. This CDR3 has 13 amino acids. CDR3 sequence reads: CASSLALEGSQHF. For the CDR3, the DNA is TGTGCCAGCAGCTTAGCGTTAGAGGGTTCCCAGCATTTT. Together with reference TRBV7-2 and TRBJ1-5, the CDR3 gives the full variable domain: GAGVSQSPSNKVTEKGKDVELRCDPISGHTALYWYRQSLGQGLEFLIYFQGNSAPDKSGLPSDRFSAERTGGSVSTLTIQRTQQEDSAVYLCASSLALEGSQHFGDGTRLSIL.

The V and J genes are TRBV6-5 and TRBJ2-1; a weak D match, TRBD1 (5 bases). The CDR3 consists of 14 residues. V gave up 6 bases and J gave up 9 bases, with 18 bases separating them. The germline V gene encodes CDR1 MNHEY and CDR2 SVGAGI. DNA of the CDR3: TGTGCCAGCAGCTCAACAGGTCGCCACGGTGAGCAGTTCTTC. This gives the protein CASSSTGRHGEQFF.